This is a list of T cell receptor beta chains from one sample in a study of T cell changes during pregnancy in multiple sclerosis. Libraries were prepared by immunoSEQ multiplex PCR; TCRdb keeps only in-frame clonotypes and omits some of them. The sample yields about 72,000 clones, roughly nine tenths seen once. The starting material was peripheral blood, obtained in the first trimester of pregnancy. Receptor source: a female donor in good health, enrolled as a control in a pregnancy study. Each CDR3 is given with its conserved first and last residue. The D gene is left open where the match is weak. Not all rows give a size; the values are once, few, many and, for expanded clones, a class.

d_call,j_call,clone_size,v_call,cdr3_aa,cdr3_nt
TRBD2,TRBJ2-3,-,TRBV5-4,CASSLSGTSTDTQYF,TGTGCCAGCAGCTTGAGCGGGACTAGCACAGATACGCAGTATTTT
TRBD1,TRBJ2-5,-,TRBV4-2,CASSQEGDSQETQYF,TGTGCCAGCAGCCAAGAAGGGGACAGCCAAGAGACCCAGTACTTC
-,TRBJ2-6,-,TRBV15,CATSRDGVTQTGGANVLTF,TGTGCCACCAGCAGAGATGGGGTAACCCAAACAGGTGGGGCCAACGTCCTGACTTTC
-,TRBJ1-1,-,TRBV6-6,CASSFLGREAFF,TGTGCCAGCAGTTTTCTGGGCAGAGAAGCTTTCTTT
TRBD1,TRBJ2-7,-,TRBV4-1,CASSQEGTGVSYEQYF,TGCGCCAGCAGCCAAGAAGGGACAGGGGTTTCCTACGAGCAGTACTTC
-,TRBJ2-7,-,TRBV11-2,CASSKTQFYEQYF,TGTGCCAGCAGCAAGACACAGTTCTACGAGCAGTACTTC
TRBD2,TRBJ2-3,-,TRBV29-1,CSVPTSGSTDTQYF,TGCAGCGTCCCAACTAGCGGGAGCACAGATACGCAGTATTTT
TRBD2,TRBJ2-5,-,TRBV5-6,CASSLTSGIGETQYF,TGTGCCAGCAGCTTAACTAGCGGGATCGGGGAGACCCAGTACTTC
-,TRBJ2-7,-,TRBV7-9,CASSLNSGNEQYF,TGTGCCAGCAGCTTAAACTCAGGGAACGAGCAGTACTTC
TRBD1,TRBJ2-2,-,TRBV4-1,CASSQGQGMDTGELFF,TGCGCCAGCAGCCAAGGACAGGGAATGGACACCGGGGAGCTGTTTTTT
TRBD2,TRBJ2-1,-,TRBV5-1,CASSFYSGRDNEQFF,TGCGCCAGCAGCTTCTACAGCGGGAGGGATAATGAGCAGTTCTTC
TRBD2,TRBJ2-7,-,TRBV5-6,CASSGDTSGRSYEQYF,TGTGCCAGCAGCGGCGACACTAGCGGGAGGTCCTACGAGCAGTACTTC
-,TRBJ2-7,-,TRBV2,CASMGHQQEYEQYF,TGTGCCAGCATGGGACACCAACAAGAATACGAGCAGTACTTC
-,TRBJ1-5,-,TRBV19,CASRSRGSRQPQHF,TGTGCCAGTAGGTCTCGGGGTAGTCGACAGCCCCAGCATTTT
-,TRBJ1-3,-,TRBV4-1,CASSQVPGREGTIYF,TGCGCCAGCAGCCAAGTTCCAGGCAGGGAGGGCACCATATATTTT
TRBD1,TRBJ2-3,-,TRBV9,CASSVADQGADTQYF,TGTGCCAGCAGCGTAGCCGATCAGGGGGCAGATACGCAGTATTTT
-,TRBJ1-5,-,TRBV5-1,CASSLEGDDQPQHF,TGCGCCAGCAGCTTGGAGGGGGATGATCAGCCCCAGCATTTT
-,TRBJ1-2,-,TRBV15,CATSKVGGEGYTF,TGTGCCACCAGCAAGGTCGGCGGGGAAGGCTACACCTTC
-,TRBJ1-1,-,TRBV19,CASSIDMRQNTEAFF,TGTGCCAGTAGTATAGATATGCGGCAAAACACTGAAGCTTTCTTT
TRBD1,TRBJ2-7,-,TRBV27,CASSLRGTDYEQYF,TGTGCCAGCAGTTTACGAGGGACAGACTACGAGCAGTACTTC
TRBD2,TRBJ2-1,-,TRBV5-1,CASSLEVSAGGLGNEQFF,TGCGCCAGCAGCTTGGAGGTATCGGCGGGAGGGCTTGGAAATGAGCAGTTCTTC
TRBD1,TRBJ2-7,-,TRBV5-1,CASSLAGTGGQYEQYF,TGCGCCAGCAGCTTGGCCGGGACAGGGGGCCAGTACGAGCAGTACTTC
TRBD1,TRBJ1-1,-,TRBV19,CASRSGQGDEAFF,TGTGCCAGTAGATCAGGACAGGGGGATGAAGCTTTCTTT
-,TRBJ2-2,-,TRBV30,CAWSMGHSTGELFF,TGTGCCTGGAGTATGGGACACAGCACCGGGGAGCTGTTTTTT
TRBD1,TRBJ2-4,-,TRBV6-1,CASTIGQGRNIQYF,TGTGCCAGCACTATAGGACAGGGTCGAAACATTCAGTACTTC
-,TRBJ2-7,-,TRBV5-1,CASSPDGGPRYEQYF,TGCGCCAGCAGCCCGGACGGAGGTCCCCGCTACGAGCAGTACTTC
-,TRBJ2-5,-,TRBV5-1,CASSLWGSGQETQYF,TGCGCCAGCAGCTTGTGGGGCAGTGGCCAAGAGACCCAGTACTTC
-,TRBJ2-7,-,TRBV4-1,CASSPRVSSYEQYF,TGCGCCAGCAGCCCCCGGGTCTCAAGCTACGAGCAGTACTTC
-,TRBJ2-7,-,TRBV27,CASSYLGSEQYF,TGTGCCAGCAGTTACCTAGGCAGCGAGCAGTACTTC
TRBD2,TRBJ2-1,-,TRBV18,CASSSATGGYLYNEQFF,TGTGCCAGCTCATCTGCGACGGGAGGGTACTTGTACAATGAGCAGTTCTTC
TRBD2,TRBJ2-5,-,TRBV6-5,CASSSRTSLPETQYF,TGTGCCAGCAGTTCAAGGACTAGCTTACCCGAGACCCAGTACTTC
TRBD1,TRBJ1-2,-,TRBV6-4,CASSPQEDRRYGYTF,TGTGCCAGCAGTCCTCAAGAGGACAGGCGGTATGGCTACACCTTC
-,TRBJ1-1,-,TRBV28,CASSFEGEAFF,TGTGCCAGCAGTTTCGAGGGCGAAGCTTTCTTT
TRBD2,TRBJ2-1,-,TRBV5-1,CASSLASGTPSYNEQFF,TGCGCCAGCAGCTTGGCTAGCGGGACCCCCTCCTACAATGAGCAGTTCTTC
TRBD2,TRBJ2-5,-,TRBV2,CASSPLGLAATQYF,TGTGCCAGCAGCCCATTGGGGCTAGCGGCGACCCAGTACTTC
-,TRBJ1-2,once,TRBV6-4,CASSDSRDTSNYGYTF,TGTGCCAGCAGTGACTCAAGGGACACCTCTAACTATGGCTACACCTTC
-,TRBJ2-5,-,TRBV6-1,CASSAQTDRQETQYF,TGTGCCAGCAGTGCCCAGACAGATCGACAAGAGACCCAGTACTTC
-,TRBJ2-3,-,TRBV2,CASGDSVSTDTQYF,TGTGCCAGTGGAGATAGCGTCAGCACAGATACGCAGTATTTT
-,TRBJ2-7,-,TRBV13,CASSLAGYWGRNWAYEQYF,TGTGCCAGCAGCTTAGCGGGTTATTGGGGGAGGAATTGGGCCTACGAGCAGTACTTC
-,TRBJ1-1,once,TRBV27,CASSFRGPNTEAFF,TGTGCCAGCAGTTTTAGGGGCCCGAACACTGAAGCTTTCTTT
-,TRBJ1-1,-,TRBV28,CASSLEGLNTEAFF,TGTGCCAGCAGTTTGGAGGGGCTTAACACTGAAGCTTTCTTT
-,TRBJ1-1,few,TRBV4-1,CASSQEWRANTEAFF,TGCGCCAGCAGCCAAGAGTGGAGGGCGAACACTGAAGCTTTCTTT
TRBD2,TRBJ2-7,-,TRBV6-1,CASSPQREGYEQYF,TGTGCCAGCAGCCCCCAGCGGGAGGGTTACGAGCAGTACTTC
-,TRBJ2-3,-,TRBV11-3,CASSLVPTSTDTQYF,TGTGCCAGCAGCTTAGTCCCGACTAGCACAGATACGCAGTATTTT
TRBD2,TRBJ2-3,-,TRBV2,CASRATSGSTDTQYF,TGTGCCAGCAGGGCTACTAGCGGTTCCACAGATACGCAGTATTTT